The sequence of this TCR beta chain was determined in a study of T-cell memory formation after mild COVID-19. Study-wide background: TCR clusters largely stayed donor specific.

Study-wide results and limits: Day 15 to 85 contracting clones showed balanced CD4/CD8; day 15 to 37 expanders favored CD4+. Mainly in CM and EM were contracting CD4+ clones; CD8+ were in EMRA.

CDR1 is SGHTA, CDR2 FQGNSA, per germline. The V gene lost 3 bases and the J gene lost 8 bases, with 13 bases spanning the gap. This CDR3 contains 14 residues. A remark on this clonotype: The antigen remains undetermined.

Constant-segment primers and 5'RACE yielded cDNA libraries for TCR alpha and TCR beta, each carrying sample barcodes and UMIs. In TCRdb, the 5' RACE reads were re-called with MiXCR into one record per CDR3 protein. The repertoire holds around 300,000 distinct CDR3 sequences, with 15% to 20% as singletons. The sample taken for sequencing was PBMCs or a T cell subset sorted from them (not recorded which). The receptor comes from a young man who had mild COVID-19 (a few samples of this study predate the infection). Cell type and time point are not known. The V and J genes are TRBV7-2 and TRBJ1-4; D is possibly TRBD1 (5 bases). CDR3: CASSLGTVEEKLFF. In DNA form, the CDR3 reads TGTGCCAGCAGCTTGGGGACGGTGGAAGAAAAACTGTTTTTT.